This T cell receptor (beta chain) was documented in a study of blood T cells in healthy people across ages. Primers used in a second PCR of about 6 to 12 cycles were a sample-barcoded 5' primer and a J-beta primer mix. MiXCR, run by TCRdb on the 5' RACE reads, gives a single entry per CDR3 protein. The top ten clones hold around a sixth of a sample with roughly 900,000 distinct CDR3 sequences, roughly 26% of them seen once. With regard to this clonotype: It may be a read error: a sequence one base away is much more abundant.

The CDR3 runs 16 residues. Germline loops: CDR1 SEHNR, CDR2 FQNEAQ (reference sequence). Germline trimming cut 4 bases from V and 12 bases from J; bases unmatched to any gene: 19. PBMCs, at least 6 million per sample, were isolated. Sequenced material: blood. This TCR was sampled from a woman older than 75 in good health. V and J are TRBV7-9 and TRBJ2-7, with 9 bases matching TRBD2. CDR3: CASSSESGLAPWARYF. The DNA of the CDR3 is TGTGCCAGCAGCTCCGAATCGGGACTAGCTCCGTGGGCCCGGTACTTC.